These 31 T cell receptor beta chains were all obtained from the same sample, sequenced in a study of blood T cell repertoires in COVID-19. Data came from immunoSEQ multiplex PCR; TCRdb stores just in-frame clones and leaves some out. The repertoire holds approximately 480,000 clones, with roughly nine tenths as singletons. The specimen sequenced was peripheral blood. These receptor sequences come from a man aged 18 to 29 with COVID-19, enrolled during active disease.

The genes are TRBV2 and TRBJ1-1; D remains unclear. CDR3 length equals 13 residues. The germline V gene encodes CDR1 SNHLY and CDR2 FYNNEI. The V end lost 3 bases, the J end lost 1 base, and 6 bases lay between the germline ends. Here the CDR3 DNA reads TGTGCCAGCAGTGACGTCTCGAACACTGAAGCTTTCTTT. It yields the protein CASSDVSNTEAFF.

The chain has TRBV5-1 and TRBJ1-5; a possible D gene is TRBD1 (5 bases). The CDR3 covers 15 residues. CDR1 and CDR2 (germline): SGHRS, YFSETQ. The germline V and J ends were trimmed by 0 bases and 0 bases, with 7 bases remaining between them. CDR3 loop: CASSLDGHSNQPQHF. For the CDR3, the DNA is TGCGCCAGCAGCTTGGACGGACATAGCAATCAGCCCCAGCATTTT.

In its sample, this clone was seen once. This chain uses TRBV5-1 with TRBJ1-2, with D unresolved. The CDR3 sequence is 15 residues long. Germline V gene lookup returns CDR1 SGHRS and CDR2 YFSETQ. V shed 6 bases and J shed 2 bases, with 17 bases lying between them. DNA of the CDR3: TGCGCCAGCACCGCGGGCCCTAATTACAACTATGGCTACACCTTC. This codes for CASTAGPNYNYGYTF. The variable domain in full, completed from reference TRBV5-1 and TRBJ1-2, reads KAGVTQTPRYLIKTRGQQVTLSCSPISGHRSVSWYQQTPGQGLQFLFEYFSETQRNKGNFPGRFSGRQFSNSRSEMNVSTLELGDSALYLCASTAGPNYNYGYTFGSGTRLTVV.

This chain uses TRBV19 with TRBJ2-5, with TRBD1 matching 7 bases. Looked up from germline, CDR1 is LNHDA and CDR2 is SQIVND (reference sequence). The CDR3 loop spans 13 amino acids. V dropped 1 base and J dropped 4; count of bases not matched to a gene: 0. CDR3 bases: TGTGCCAGTAGTATAGGGGACAGAGAGACCCAGTACTTC. It is translated as CASSIGDRETQYF. The full variable domain, its missing parts supplied by reference TRBV19 and TRBJ2-5, is DGGITQSPKYLFRKEGQNVTLSCEQNLNHDAMYWYRQDPGQGLRLIYYSQIVNDFQKGDIAEGYSVSREKKESFPLTVTSAQKNPTAFYLCASSIGDRETQYFGPGTRLLVL.

The V gene is TRBV7-9, the J gene TRBJ2-2; 13 positions agree with TRBD2. Per germline, CDR1 SEHNR and CDR2 FQNEAQ (reference sequence). V shed 2 bases, J shed 6 bases, and the junction held 12 bases outside the gene matches. This CDR3 has 19 residues. This CDR3 is CASSLRLAGGAPLSGELFF. CDR3 nucleotides: TGTGCCAGCAGCTTAAGACTAGCGGGGGGCGCCCCCCTCTCCGGGGAGCTGTTTTTT.

The V call is TRBV6-5, the J call TRBJ1-5; D is unresolved. V lost 9 bases, J lost 9 bases, and 21 bases lay in between. This CDR3 has 14 amino acids. Germline V CDR1 and CDR2: MNHEY, SVGAGI. The CDR3 loop is CASSMIQEATPQHF. The CDR3 bases are TGTGCCAGTTCTATGATTCAGGAGGCGACGCCCCAGCATTTT.

This clone was seen a few times. The J gene is TRBJ2-3, the V gene TRBV5-1, with D possibly matching TRBD2 (6 bases). Germline V gives CDR1 SGHRS, CDR2 YFSETQ. The CDR3 sequence is 15 residues long. Trimming left V 4 bases short and J 5 bases short, with 17 bases between. CDR3 in DNA: TGCGCCAGCAGCACCGGGACTTTTTCCCGAGATACGCAGTATTTT. Amino acids: CASSTGTFSRDTQYF.

The rearrangement links TRBV7-3 to TRBJ2-5, with TRBD1 matching over 10 bases. The CDR3 is 14 residues long. The junction had 4 bases not matched to a gene; V was cut back by 5 bases and J by 4 bases. The germline V gene has CDR1 SGHTA and CDR2 FQGTGA. CDR3 residues: CASSQTGGGETQYF. CDR3 nucleotides: TGTGCCAGCAGCCAGACAGGGGGCGGAGAGACCCAGTACTTC.

The J gene is TRBJ2-7, the V gene TRBV6-5, with D possibly matching TRBD2 (5 bases). The CDR3 sequence is 13 residues long. The ends were cut back, 5 bases at V and 4 bases at J, with 12 bases in the middle. Germline V gene data show CDR1 as MNHEY and CDR2 as SVGAGI. The CDR3 loop reads CASSQIGEYEQYF. For the CDR3, the DNA is TGTGCCAGCAGTCAGATCGGGGAGTACGAGCAGTACTTC.

This clone was picked up one time. The CDR3: CASSASNHEQYF. The CDR3 coding sequence is TGTGCCAGCAGCGCGTCCAACCACGAGCAGTACTTC. The V and J genes are TRBV7-9 and TRBJ2-7; D is unclear. V shed 5 bases and J shed 5 bases, with 10 bases lying between them. The CDR3 has 12 amino acids. The germline V gene has CDR1 SEHNR and CDR2 FQNEAQ (reference sequence).

The chain joins TRBV19 to TRBJ2-7; D call uncertain. This CDR3 has 12 amino acids. The germline V and J ends were trimmed by 5 bases and 0 bases, with 5 bases remaining between them. Per the germline V gene, CDR1 is LNHDA and CDR2 is SQIVND (reference sequence). The CDR3 spells CASSSSSYEQYF. The CDR3, as DNA: TGTGCCAGTAGTTCTAGCTCCTACGAGCAGTACTTC.

This clone showed up just once. The rearrangement joins TRBV2 to TRBJ1-2, with D unclear. V was pared by 2 bases and J by 4 bases, with 17 bases between. This CDR3 contains 16 residues. CDR1 is SNHLY, CDR2 FYNNEI, per germline. DNA for the CDR3: TGTGCCAGCAGTGAAAGTCGCCCGGGTAACGGCTATGGCTACACCTTC. The encoded protein is CASSESRPGNGYGYTF.

The CDR3, as DNA: TGTGCCAGCAATGGGGGGAATAGGAACACTGAAGCTTTCTTT. Protein sequence: CASNGGNRNTEAFF. This sequence joins TRBV6-5 and TRBJ1-1; the D gene is possibly TRBD1 (5 bases). V was clipped by 7 bases and J by 1 base, with 13 bases between them. The CDR3 length is 14 residues. Looked up from germline, CDR1 is MNHEY and CDR2 is SVGAGI.

V is TRBV5-1 and J is TRBJ2-4; 7 bases match TRBD2. The CDR3 has 13 amino acids. Looked up from germline, CDR1 is SGHRS and CDR2 is YFSETQ. The V and J ends lost 1 base and 11 bases, in that order; junction bases with no gene match: 6. The CDR3 is CASSLQRGAVQYF. CDR3 bases: TGCGCCAGCAGCTTGCAGCGGGGTGCCGTTCAGTACTTC.

The rearrangement joins TRBV28 to TRBJ2-7, with TRBD1 identical over 9 bases. The length of the CDR3 is 14 residues. Germline loops: CDR1 MDHEN, CDR2 SYDVKM. The J segment lost 8 bases and the V segment lost 5 bases, leaving 10 bases of the junction unmatched. CDR3 sequence reads: CASSPGTGPGKQYF. The CDR3 DNA sequence: TGTGCCAGCAGTCCAGGGACAGGGCCCGGGAAGCAGTACTTC.

The chain couples TRBV5-1 to TRBJ2-2; 8 nucleotides align to TRBD1. The CDR3 is 16 amino acids. CDR1 is SGHRS, CDR2 YFSETQ, per germline. V shed 4 bases and J 0 bases; nucleotides not matched to a gene: 5. The CDR3 loop reads CASSLWDRPNTGELFF. The DNA for the CDR3 is TGCGCCAGCAGCCTATGGGACAGGCCGAACACCGGGGAGCTGTTTTTT.

V usage is TRBV6-1 and J usage is TRBJ2-5, with a weak D call TRBD2 (6 bases). Germline V lookup: CDR1 MNHNS, CDR2 SASEGT. The CDR3 has 14 amino acids. Trimming left V 0 bases short and J 7 bases short, with 12 bases between. The CDR3: CASSEAARGGTQYF. The CDR3 coding sequence is TGTGCCAGCAGTGAAGCTGCGCGGGGAGGGACCCAGTACTTC.

The V gene is TRBV6-7, the J gene TRBJ1-5, with 7 bases lining up with TRBD1. TRBV6-7 is an open reading frame whose function is uncertain. J lost 3 bases, V lost 5 bases, and 13 bases had no gene match. The CDR3 is made up of 17 amino acids. The DNA of the CDR3 is TGTGCCAGCAGTCCTACCTTGGACAGGAAAGACAATCAGCCCCAGCATTTT. Encoded protein: CASSPTLDRKDNQPQHF.

The V and J genes are TRBV6-5 and TRBJ2-7; possible D gene TRBD2, 6 bases. The germline CDR1 and CDR2 sequences are MNHEY and SVGAGI. Deletions cut 2 bases from V and 6 bases from J, with 17 bases between. The CDR3 covers 15 residues. The CDR3 DNA reads as TGTGCCAGCAGTTACAACCGGGACTTCGGTCGCGAGCAGTACTTC. Its protein is CASSYNRDFGREQYF.

V usage is TRBV11-3 and J usage is TRBJ2-7; TRBD2 agrees at 7 bases. There are 12 residues in the CDR3. V shed 5 bases and J 6 bases; nucleotides not matched to a gene: 4. CDR1 is SGHNT, CDR2 YENEEA, per germline. The CDR3 is CASSATGGEQYF. CDR3 in DNA: TGTGCCAGCAGCGCCACGGGGGGCGAGCAGTACTTC.

The J gene is TRBJ2-3, the V gene TRBV6-5, with 8 bases identical to TRBD2. This CDR3 contains 14 residues. The V segment lost 4 bases and the J segment 6 bases; nucleotides outside the gene matches: 6. Germline V gene data show CDR1 as MNHEY and CDR2 as SVGAGI. The CDR3 DNA sequence: TGTGCCAGCAGTTTGAGCGGGAGTGTGGATACGCAGTATTTT. Its translation: CASSLSGSVDTQYF.

This clone has a handful of counts. The rearrangement joins TRBV7-8 to TRBJ1-1, with a weak D call TRBD1 (5 bases). The CDR3 consists of 14 residues. From germline, CDR1 is SGHVS and CDR2 FQNEAQ. Trimming pared 0 bases from V and 0 bases from J, leaving 5 bases between. The CDR3 sequence: CASSLATVNTEAFF. The CDR3, as DNA: TGTGCCAGCAGCTTAGCGACAGTGAACACTGAAGCTTTCTTT.

The chain joins TRBV2 to TRBJ2-7; D is unclear. The ends were cut back, 3 bases at V and 3 bases at J, with 9 bases in the middle. In germline, CDR1 is SNHLY, CDR2 FYNNEI. The CDR3 length is 13 residues. CDR3 residues: CASSDQQLYEQYF. The CDR3 bases are TGTGCCAGCAGTGACCAACAGCTCTACGAGCAGTACTTC.

The chain is built from TRBV7-3 and TRBJ2-7; D not certain. The germline gives CDR1 SGHTA, CDR2 FQGTGA. The CDR3 runs 12 residues. V was pared by 5 bases and J by 6 bases, with 11 bases between. CDR3 sequence: CASSPGGTEQYF. CDR3 coding DNA: TGTGCCAGCAGCCCGGGTGGTACCGAGCAGTACTTC.

The gene calls are TRBV7-2 and TRBJ1-2, with D possibly matching TRBD1 (6 bases). V was clipped by 5 bases and J by 4 bases, with 17 bases between them. The CDR3 covers 15 residues. Germline V gene lookup returns CDR1 SGHTA and CDR2 FQGNSA. Written as DNA, the CDR3 is TGTGCCAGCAGCCCAGCGGGGGCGGGGGTCTATGGCTACACCTTC. This translates into CASSPAGAGVYGYTF.

This clone appeared once. V gene TRBV5-4 combines with J gene TRBJ2-5; 7 bases align to TRBD2. Germline V gives CDR1 SGHNT, CDR2 YYREEE (reference sequence). The CDR3 is 13 amino acids. J gave up 3 bases and V 4 bases, and 3 bases lay outside the gene matches. The CDR3 is CASSPGGKETQYF. The CDR3 DNA is TGTGCCAGCAGCCCCGGGGGGAAAGAGACCCAGTACTTC.

V usage is TRBV6-4 and J usage is TRBJ1-1; 7 bases map to TRBD1. Per the germline V gene, CDR1 is MRHNA and CDR2 is SNTAGT. The CDR3 has 14 residues. The V segment lost 6 bases and the J segment 0 bases; nucleotides outside the gene matches: 4. The CDR3 DNA follows: TGTGCCAGCAGGATGGACAGGCTGAACACTGAAGCTTTCTTT. Translating it yields CASRMDRLNTEAFF.

This chain connects TRBV12-3 or TRBV12-4 to TRBJ2-1, with D tentatively TRBD1 (5 bases). The V and J ends lost 7 bases and 4 bases respectively, with 8 bases between them. This CDR3 is built from 12 residues. In DNA form, the CDR3 reads TGTGCCAGCACCGACAGTTACAATGAGCAGTTCTTC. Its translation: CASTDSYNEQFF.

This chain uses TRBV10-2 with TRBJ1-2, with D maybe TRBD1 (5 bases). Germline-derived CDR1 and CDR2 are WSHSY and SAAADI. The CDR3 has 12 amino acids. V gave up 4 bases and J gave up 3 bases, with 6 bases separating them. As DNA, the CDR3 is TGCGCCAGCAGTGGACAGTACTATGGCTACACCTTC. Translating it yields CASSGQYYGYTF.

This chain uses TRBV3-1 (or the pseudogene TRBV3-2) with TRBJ2-1; the D gene is possibly TRBD1 (6 bases). CDR3 length: 15 residues. Germline V gene data show CDR1 as LGHDT and CDR2 as YNNKEL (reference sequence). Between the trimmed V and J ends, which lost 0 bases and 5 bases, there was a span of 11 bases. CDR3 sequence reads: CASSQDRGPNNEQFF. Written as DNA, the CDR3 is TGTGCCAGCAGCCAAGACAGGGGCCCCAACAATGAGCAGTTCTTC.

The chain uses TRBV29-1 and TRBJ2-1, with 9 nucleotides matching TRBD1. Germline-derived CDR1 and CDR2 are SQVTM and ANQGSEA. CDR3 length: 13 residues. V was clipped by 6 bases and J by 8 bases; unmatched bases: 8. The CDR3 DNA follows: TGCAGCGTCCCGGGACAGGGTTCTTATGAGCAGTTCTTC. Translating gives CSVPGQGSYEQFF.